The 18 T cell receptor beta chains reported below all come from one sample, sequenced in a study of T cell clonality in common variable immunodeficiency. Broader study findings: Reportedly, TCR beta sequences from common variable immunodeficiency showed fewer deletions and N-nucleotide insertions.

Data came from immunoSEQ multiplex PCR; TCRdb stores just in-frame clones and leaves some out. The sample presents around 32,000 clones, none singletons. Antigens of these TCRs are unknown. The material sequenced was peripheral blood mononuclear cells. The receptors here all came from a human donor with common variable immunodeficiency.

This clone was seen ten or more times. The sequenced part of the CDR3 DNA is TGTGCCAGCAGCCAAAGCTCCGGGACCGGGGAG. Residues: CASSQSSGTGE. The whole CDR3 is CASSQSSGTGELFF. The chain is built from TRBV6-2 or TRBV6-3 and TRBJ2-2; D ambiguous. Read data end 3 residues before the CDR3 end; the end is taken from the germline J gene. V gave up 6 bases and J gave up 5 bases, with 13 bases separating them. The germline V gene has CDR1 MNHEY and CDR2 SVGEGT. The CDR3 has 14 residues.

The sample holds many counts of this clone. CDR3 sequence reads: CASSFSGNTIVNTEAFF. The covered CDR3 bases are TGTGCCAGCAGCTTTTCAGGGAATACCATAGTGAACACTGAA. The V call is TRBV7-8, the J call TRBJ1-1; possibly TRBD1 for D (5 bases). The read is 3 residues too short to cover the CDR3 end, so that end is filled in from the germline J gene. The ends were cut back, 3 bases at V and 0 bases at J, with 17 bases in the middle. CDR1 SGHVS and CDR2 FQNEAQ come from the germline V gene. The CDR3 loop spans 17 amino acids.

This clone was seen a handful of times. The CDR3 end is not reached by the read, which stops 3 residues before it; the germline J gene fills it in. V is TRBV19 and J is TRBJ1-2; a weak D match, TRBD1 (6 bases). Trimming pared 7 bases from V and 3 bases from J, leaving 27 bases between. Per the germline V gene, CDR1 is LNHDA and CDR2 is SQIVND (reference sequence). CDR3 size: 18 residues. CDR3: CASTDLARGGDPHYGYTF. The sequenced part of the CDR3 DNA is TGTGCCAGTACCGACTTGGCAAGGGGGGGGGATCCCCACTATGGC.

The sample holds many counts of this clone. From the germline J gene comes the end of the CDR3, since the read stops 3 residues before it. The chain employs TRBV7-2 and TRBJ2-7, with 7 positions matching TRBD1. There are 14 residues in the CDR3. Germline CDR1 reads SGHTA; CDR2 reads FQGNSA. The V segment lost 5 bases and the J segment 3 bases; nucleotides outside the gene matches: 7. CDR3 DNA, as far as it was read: TGTGCCAGCAGCCCCGGGGACAGAAACTACGAG. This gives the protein CASSPGDRNYE. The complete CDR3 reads CASSPGDRNYEQYF.

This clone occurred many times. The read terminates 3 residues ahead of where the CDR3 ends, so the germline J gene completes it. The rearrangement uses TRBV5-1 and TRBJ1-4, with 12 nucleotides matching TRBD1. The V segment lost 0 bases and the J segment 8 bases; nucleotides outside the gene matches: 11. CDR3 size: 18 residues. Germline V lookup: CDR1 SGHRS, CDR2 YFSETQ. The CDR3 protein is CASSLGGTGGAGKEKLFF. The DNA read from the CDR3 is TGCGCCAGCAGCTTGGGAGGGACAGGGGGCGCGGGCAAAGAAAAA. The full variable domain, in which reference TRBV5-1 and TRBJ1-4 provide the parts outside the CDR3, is KAGVTQTPRYLIKTRGQQVTLSCSPISGHRSVSWYQQTPGQGLQFLFEYFSETQRNKGNFPGRFSGRQFSNSRSEMNVSTLELGDSALYLCASSLGGTGGAGKEKLFFGSGTQLSVL.

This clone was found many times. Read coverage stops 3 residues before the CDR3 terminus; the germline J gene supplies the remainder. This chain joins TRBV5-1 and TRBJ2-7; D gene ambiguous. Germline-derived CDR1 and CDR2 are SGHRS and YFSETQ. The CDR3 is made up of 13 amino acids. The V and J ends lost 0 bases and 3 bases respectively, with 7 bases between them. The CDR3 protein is CASSLERLYEQYF. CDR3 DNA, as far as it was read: TGCGCCAGCAGCTTGGAACGACTCTACGAG.

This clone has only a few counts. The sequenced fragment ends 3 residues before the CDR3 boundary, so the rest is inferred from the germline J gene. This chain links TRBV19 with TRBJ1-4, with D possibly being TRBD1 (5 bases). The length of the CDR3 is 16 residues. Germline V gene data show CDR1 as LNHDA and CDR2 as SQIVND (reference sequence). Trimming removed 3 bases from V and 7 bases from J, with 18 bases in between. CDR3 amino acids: CASSIGAEKYREKLFF. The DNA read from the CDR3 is TGTGCCAGTAGTATTGGGGCGGAGAAATATCGTGAAAAA.

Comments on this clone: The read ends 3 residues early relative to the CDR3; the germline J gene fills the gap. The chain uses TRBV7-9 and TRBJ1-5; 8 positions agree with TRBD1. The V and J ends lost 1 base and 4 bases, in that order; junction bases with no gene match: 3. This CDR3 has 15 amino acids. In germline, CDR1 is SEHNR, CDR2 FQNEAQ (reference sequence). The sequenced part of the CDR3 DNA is TGTGCCAGCAGCTTAGACAGGGGGACAAATCAGCCC. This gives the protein CASSLDRGTNQP. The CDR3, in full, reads CASSLDRGTNQPQHF.

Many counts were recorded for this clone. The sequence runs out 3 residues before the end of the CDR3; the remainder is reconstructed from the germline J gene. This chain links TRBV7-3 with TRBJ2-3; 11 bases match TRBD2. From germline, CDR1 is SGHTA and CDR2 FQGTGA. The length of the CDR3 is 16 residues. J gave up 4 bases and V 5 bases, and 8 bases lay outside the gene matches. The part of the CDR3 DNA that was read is TGTGCCAGCAGCCTACATAGCGGGGGGGCTGCAGATACG. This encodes CASSLHSGGAADT. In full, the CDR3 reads CASSLHSGGAADTQYF.

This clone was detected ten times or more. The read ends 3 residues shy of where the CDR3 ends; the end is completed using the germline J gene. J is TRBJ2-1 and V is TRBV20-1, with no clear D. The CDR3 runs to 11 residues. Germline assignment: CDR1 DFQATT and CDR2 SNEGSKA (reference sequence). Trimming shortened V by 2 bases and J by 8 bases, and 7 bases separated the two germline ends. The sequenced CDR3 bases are TGCAGTGCTAGAACAGCCGATGAG. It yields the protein CSARTADE. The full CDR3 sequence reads CSARTADEQFF.

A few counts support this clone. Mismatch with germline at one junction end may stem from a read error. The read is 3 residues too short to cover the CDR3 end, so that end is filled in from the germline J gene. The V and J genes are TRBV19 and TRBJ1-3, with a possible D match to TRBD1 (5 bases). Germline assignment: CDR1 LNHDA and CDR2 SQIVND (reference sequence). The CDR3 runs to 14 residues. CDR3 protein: CASTEAGTGNIIYF. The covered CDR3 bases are TGTGCCAGTACCGAGGCAGGGACTGGAAACATC.

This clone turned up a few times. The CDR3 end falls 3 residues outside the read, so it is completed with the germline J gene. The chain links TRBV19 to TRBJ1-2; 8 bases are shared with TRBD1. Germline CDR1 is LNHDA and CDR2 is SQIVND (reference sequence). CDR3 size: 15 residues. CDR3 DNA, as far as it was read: TGTGCCACCATCCTCAGTAGGGCAGGGGGCGGAGGC. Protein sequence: CATILSRAGGGG. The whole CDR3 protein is CATILSRAGGGGYTF.

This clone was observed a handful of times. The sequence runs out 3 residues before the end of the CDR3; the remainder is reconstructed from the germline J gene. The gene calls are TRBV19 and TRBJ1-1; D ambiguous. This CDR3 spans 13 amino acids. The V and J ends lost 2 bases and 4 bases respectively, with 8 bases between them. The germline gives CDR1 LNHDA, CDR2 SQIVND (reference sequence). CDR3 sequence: CASSIKATTEAFF. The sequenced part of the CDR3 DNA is TGTGCCAGTAGTATAAAAGCAACCACTGAA.

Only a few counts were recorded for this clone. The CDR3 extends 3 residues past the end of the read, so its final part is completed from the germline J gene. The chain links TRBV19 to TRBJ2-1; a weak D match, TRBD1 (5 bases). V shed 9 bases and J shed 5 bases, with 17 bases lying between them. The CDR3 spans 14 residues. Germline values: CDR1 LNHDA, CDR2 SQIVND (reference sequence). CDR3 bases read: TGTGCCAGCACAACAGGAAATATTAACAATGAG. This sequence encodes CASTTGNINNE. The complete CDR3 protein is CASTTGNINNEQFF.

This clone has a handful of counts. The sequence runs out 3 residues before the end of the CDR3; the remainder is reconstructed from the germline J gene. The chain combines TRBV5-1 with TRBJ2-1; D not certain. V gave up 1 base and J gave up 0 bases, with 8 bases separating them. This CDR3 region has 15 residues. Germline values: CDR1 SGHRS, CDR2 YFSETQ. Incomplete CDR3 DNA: TGCGCCAGCAGCTTGCAGGCCAGCTCCTACAATGAG. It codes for CASSLQASSYNE. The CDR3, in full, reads CASSLQASSYNEQFF.

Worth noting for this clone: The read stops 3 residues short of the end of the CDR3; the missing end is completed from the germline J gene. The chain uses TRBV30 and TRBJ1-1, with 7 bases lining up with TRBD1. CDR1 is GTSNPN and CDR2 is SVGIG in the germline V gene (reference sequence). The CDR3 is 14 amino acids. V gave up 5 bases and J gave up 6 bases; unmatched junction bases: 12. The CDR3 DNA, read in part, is TGTGCCTGGGCCAGACAGGGTGGACTCGCTGAA. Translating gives CAWARQGGLAE. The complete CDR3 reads CAWARQGGLAEAFF.

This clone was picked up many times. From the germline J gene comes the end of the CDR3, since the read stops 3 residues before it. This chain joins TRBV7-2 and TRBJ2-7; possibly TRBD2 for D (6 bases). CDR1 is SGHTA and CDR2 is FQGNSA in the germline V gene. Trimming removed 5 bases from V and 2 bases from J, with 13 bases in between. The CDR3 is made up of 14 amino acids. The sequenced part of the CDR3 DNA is TGTGCCAGCAGCCAAAACTGGGGGGCCTACGAG. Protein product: CASSQNWGAYE. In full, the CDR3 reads CASSQNWGAYEQYF.

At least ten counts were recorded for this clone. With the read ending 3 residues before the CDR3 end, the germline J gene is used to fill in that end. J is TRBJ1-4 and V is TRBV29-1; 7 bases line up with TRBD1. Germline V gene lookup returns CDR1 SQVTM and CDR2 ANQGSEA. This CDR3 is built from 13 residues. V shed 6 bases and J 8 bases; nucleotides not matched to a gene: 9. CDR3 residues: CSVSRGKQEKLFF. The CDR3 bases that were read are TGCAGCGTATCCAGGGGGAAACAGGAAAAA.